The sequence of this TCR beta chain was determined in a study of shared clonotypes between healthy human individuals. Method: immunoSEQ multiplex PCR; TCRdb's copy keeps in-frame clones and lacks some. The sample has a few million clones; around 90% are singletons. V gave up 0 bases and J gave up 6 bases, with 14 bases separating them. Germline CDR1 and CDR2: MNHNS and SASEGT. CDR3 size: 15 residues. Findings and limits, study-wide: Sharing across a handful of donors was seen in roughly 5% of naive CD4 clonotypes.

A remark on this clone: Its cognate antigen is unknown.

The sequence came from a man between 18 and 35 years old in good health. The V call is TRBV6-1, the J call TRBJ1-1; TRBD1 might be the D (5 bases). The sample comprised naive CD4+ T cells sorted from blood. Described subset: CD45RA+ positively selected. The chain's CDR3 is CASSEASGRTPEAFF. The CDR3, as DNA: TGTGCCAGCAGTGAAGCGTCAGGGAGGACACCTGAAGCTTTCTTT.